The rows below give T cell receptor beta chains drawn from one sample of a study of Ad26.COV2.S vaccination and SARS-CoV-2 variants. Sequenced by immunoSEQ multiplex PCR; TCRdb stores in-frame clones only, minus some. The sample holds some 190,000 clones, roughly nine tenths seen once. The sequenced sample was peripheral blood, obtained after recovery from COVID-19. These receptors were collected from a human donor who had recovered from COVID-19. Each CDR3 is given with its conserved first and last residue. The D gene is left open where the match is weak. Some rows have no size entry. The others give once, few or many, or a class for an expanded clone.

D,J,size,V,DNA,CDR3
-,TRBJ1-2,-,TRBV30,TGTGCCTGGAATCTATGGGGGAACTATGGCTACACCTTC,CAWNLWGNYGYTF
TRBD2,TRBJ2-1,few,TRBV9,TGTGCCAGCAGCGTAGCTGGGACTAGCGGGAGCTCCTACAATGAGCAGTTCTTC,CASSVAGTSGSSYNEQFF
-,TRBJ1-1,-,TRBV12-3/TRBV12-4,TGTGCCAGCACACGCCGGGGGAACACTGAAGCTTTCTTT,CASTRRGNTEAFF
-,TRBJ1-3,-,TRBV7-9,TGTGCCAGCAGCTTGGCGGGACACTCTGGAAACACCATATATTTT,CASSLAGHSGNTIYF
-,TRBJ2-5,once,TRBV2,TGTGCCAGCAGTGAAAGTAGGGGGGTTGGAGAGACCCAGTACTTC,CASSESRGVGETQYF
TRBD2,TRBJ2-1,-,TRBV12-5,TGTGCTAGTGGTGTTAGAACTAGCGGGAGCTATGAGCAGTTCTTC,CASGVRTSGSYEQFF
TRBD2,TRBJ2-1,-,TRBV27,TGTGCCAGCAGATCTAGCGGGAGCTCCTACAATGAGCAGTTCTTC,CASRSSGSSYNEQFF
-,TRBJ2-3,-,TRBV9,TGTGCCAGCAGCGTAGGCACAGGGACAGATACGCAGTATTTT,CASSVGTGTDTQYF
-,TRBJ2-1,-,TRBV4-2,TGTGCCAGCAGCCAAGATGAGAGAACAGAGCAGTTCTTC,CASSQDERTEQFF
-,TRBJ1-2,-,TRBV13,TGTGCCAGCAGCTTAGCAGGAGCCTATGGCTACACCTTC,CASSLAGAYGYTF
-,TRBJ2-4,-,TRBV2,TGTGCCAGCGCGACTCTAGCCAAAAACATTCAGTACTTC,CASATLAKNIQYF